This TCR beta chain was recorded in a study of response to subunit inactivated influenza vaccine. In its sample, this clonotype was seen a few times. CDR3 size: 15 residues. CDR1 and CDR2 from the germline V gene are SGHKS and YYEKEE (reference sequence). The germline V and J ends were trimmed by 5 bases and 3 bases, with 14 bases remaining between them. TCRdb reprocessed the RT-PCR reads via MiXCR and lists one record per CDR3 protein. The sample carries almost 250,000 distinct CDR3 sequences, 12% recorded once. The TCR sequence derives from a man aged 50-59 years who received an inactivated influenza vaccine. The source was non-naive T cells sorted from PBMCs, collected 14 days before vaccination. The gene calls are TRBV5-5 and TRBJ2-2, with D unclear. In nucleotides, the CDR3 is TGTGCCAGCAGTTGGGTAGGCGAGGACACCGGGGAGCTGTTTTTT. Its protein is CASSWVGEDTGELFF.